Presented here are 4 T cell receptor beta chains from one specimen sequenced in a study of cytomegalovirus exposure and HLA in healthy donors. Vbeta (60) and Jbeta (13) primers were used in the PCR. Clones were sequenced by immunoSEQ multiplex PCR, and TCRdb holds only the in-frame ones, with some missing. Here the sample spans about 150,000 clones, nearly 80% being singletons. The sample taken for sequencing was PBMCs. The source of these receptors is a man aged 25 to 45 in good health and CMV-seropositive.

The chain couples TRBV12-5 to TRBJ1-5, with D unresolved. Germline V gene data show CDR1 as LGHNT and CDR2 as FRNRAP. CDR3 size: 14 residues. Trimming shortened V by 6 bases and J by 1 base, and 10 bases separated the two germline ends. The chain's CDR3 is CASGLGGSNQPQHF. The CDR3 DNA reads as TGTGCTAGTGGGTTAGGAGGGAGCAATCAGCCCCAGCATTTT.

The rearrangement joins TRBV27 to TRBJ1-2; D remains unclear. Germline CDR1 and CDR2: MNHEY and SMNVEV (reference sequence). V lost 6 bases, J lost 6 bases, and 20 bases lay in between. This CDR3 has 15 amino acids. This chain's CDR3 is CASSQTPQARDGYTF. The CDR3 DNA is TGTGCCAGCAGCCAAACACCTCAGGCAAGAGATGGCTACACCTTC.

The rearrangement uses TRBV2 and TRBJ1-4, with D tentatively TRBD1 (5 bases). The CDR3 runs to 16 residues. Trimming shortened V by 5 bases and J by 0 bases, and 13 bases separated the two germline ends. Per germline, CDR1 SNHLY and CDR2 FYNNEI. In nucleotides, the CDR3 is TGTGCCAGCAGTCCCACGATCAGGGCAACTAATGAAAAACTGTTTTTT. The encoded protein is CASSPTIRATNEKLFF.

The chain couples TRBV5-8 to TRBJ1-2; 12 bases match TRBD1. Germline CDR1 reads SGHTS; CDR2 reads YDEGEE. The ends lost 4 bases at V and 8 bases at J; junction bases unmatched: 12. This CDR3 is 16 amino acids long. The CDR3 DNA reads TGTGCCAGCAGCGTCGGGACAGGGGGCCTAGCTGGGGGCTACACCTTC. Translated: CASSVGTGGLAGGYTF.